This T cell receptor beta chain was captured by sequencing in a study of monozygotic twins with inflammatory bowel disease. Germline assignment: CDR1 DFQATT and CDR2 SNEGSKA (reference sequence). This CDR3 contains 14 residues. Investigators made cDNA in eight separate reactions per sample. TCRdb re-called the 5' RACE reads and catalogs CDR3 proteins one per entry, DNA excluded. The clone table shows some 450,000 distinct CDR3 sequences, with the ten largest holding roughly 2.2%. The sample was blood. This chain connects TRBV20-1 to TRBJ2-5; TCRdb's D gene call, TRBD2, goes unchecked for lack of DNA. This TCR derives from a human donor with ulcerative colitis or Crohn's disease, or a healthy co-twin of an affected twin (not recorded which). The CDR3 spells CSAKRENLGETQYF.